This T cell receptor (beta chain) was recorded in a study of graft-versus-host responses after intestinal transplantation. Study summary: Anti-thymocyte globulin induction preceded two to four years of tacrolimus and steroid maintenance in all recipients. Study-level points and caveats: High graft-versus-host to host-versus-graft T cell clonal ratios marked allografts of patients with graft-donor macrochimerism.

The repertoire was sequenced with immunoSEQ multiplex PCR; TCRdb's copy has only in-frame clones and lacks some. Of roughly 97,000 clones detected, around 90% appear once; the ten largest clones hold around 15%. Germline lookup yields CDR1 SGDLS and CDR2 YYNGEE. V was trimmed by 0 bases and J by 4 bases, leaving 13 bases between them. This CDR3 has 15 residues. In the case of this clone: Its target is unknown.

The sequence was obtained from a human patient who received an intestinal transplant, so some T cells may come from the graft donor. The specimen was PBMCs, collected about 450 days after intestinal transplant. The J gene is TRBJ1-2, the V gene TRBV9; D gene uncertain. As DNA, the CDR3 is TGTGCCAGCAGCGTAGGGTTCCTGCCCCTCTATGGCTACACCTTC. Translated, it gives CASSVGFLPLYGYTF.